Each of the 9 T cell receptor beta chains below was sequenced from the same sample in a study of Graves' ophthalmopathy and Graves' hyperthyroidism. Researchers took RNA transcripts and amplified TCR beta CDR3 regions from them. HTBI-primed first-round RT-PCR preceded second-round multiplex PCR. MiXCR was run by TCRdb on the multiplex PCR reads, yielding one entry per CDR3 protein. This table has more than 1,000,000 distinct CDR3 sequences, about two fifths appearing once. The sequenced sample was peripheral blood or thyroid tissue (not recorded which). The receptors shown here come from an adult man with Graves' hyperthyroidism.

The chain is built from TRBV4-1 and TRBJ2-7, with 7 nucleotides matching TRBD1. The CDR3 spans 15 residues. The V gene's germline CDR1 is MGHRA and CDR2 YSYEKL. Trimming took 5 bases from V and 5 from J; bases not matched to a gene: 12. The CDR3 loop is CASSSRDREPNEQYF. The CDR3 DNA follows: TGCGCCAGCAGCAGCCGGGACAGAGAGCCTAACGAGCAGTACTTC.

This clonotype has a handful of counts. The chain is built from TRBV5-8 and TRBJ1-5; tentatively, D is TRBD1 (6 bases). Germline CDR1 is SGHTS and CDR2 is YDEGEE. Trimming took off 4 bases at V and 5 bases at J, with 25 bases between the two ends. The CDR3 loop spans 18 amino acids. CDR3 sequence (DNA): TGTGCCAGCAGCCCAAGGGGGTTAGGTCGCCTCGGTGATCAGCCCCAGCATTTT. It encodes CASSPRGLGRLGDQPQHF.

The sample holds many counts of this clonotype. The genes are TRBV20-1 and TRBJ2-7, with D possibly matching TRBD1 (6 bases). This CDR3 spans 12 amino acids. V gave up 6 bases and J gave up 3 bases, with 12 bases separating them. Germline CDR1 DFQATT, CDR2 SNEGSKA (reference sequence). Here the CDR3 DNA reads TGCAGTGCCGAGACAGGAAACTACGAGCAGTACTTC. Translation gives CSAETGNYEQYF.

This clonotype was seen just once. The chain employs TRBV7-6 and TRBJ2-5, with a weak D call TRBD2 (5 bases). The CDR3 has 14 amino acids. Germline V gene lookup returns CDR1 SGHVS and CDR2 FNYEAQ. Trimming removed 7 bases from V and 5 bases from J, with 17 bases in between. CDR3 sequence: CASTDTGVLETQYF. In DNA form, the CDR3 reads TGTGCCAGCACCGACACCGGGGTGTTGGAGACCCAGTACTTC.

This clonotype was found many times. This chain joins TRBV7-8 and TRBJ1-2; no clear D. V shed 5 bases and J shed 3 bases, with 13 bases lying between them. This CDR3 comprises 14 residues. The germline CDR1 and CDR2 sequences are SGHVS and FQNEAQ. CDR3 in amino acids: CASSPGLSDYGYTF. The CDR3 DNA is TGTGCCAGCAGCCCCGGTTTATCGGACTATGGCTACACCTTC.

This clonotype occurred many times. The chain combines TRBV12-3 or TRBV12-4 with TRBJ1-1; D perhaps matches TRBD1 (5 bases). The CDR3 covers 16 residues. V dropped 3 bases and J dropped 4 bases, with 18 bases sitting between them. The CDR3 is CASSLSQTAGGTEAFF. The DNA of the CDR3 is TGTGCCAGCAGTTTGTCTCAAACCGCGGGGGGCACTGAAGCTTTCTTT.

This clonotype has a handful of counts. A read error is possible here, since a much larger clone lies one base away. This chain links TRBV20-1 with TRBJ1-6, with TRBD1 identical over 9 bases. Trimming at V came to 3 bases and at J to 6 bases, leaving 12 bases not matched to a gene. In germline, CDR1 is DFQATT, CDR2 SNEGSKA (reference sequence). This CDR3 has 17 amino acids. CDR3 sequence: CSARILRTGVSNSPLHF. The CDR3 DNA sequence: TGCAGTGCTAGGATACTTAGGACAGGGGTGTCTAATTCACCCCTCCACTTT.

This clonotype was counted at least ten times. The genes are TRBV29-1 and TRBJ1-2; D unclear. This CDR3 spans 11 amino acids. Trimming left V 6 bases short and J 1 base short, with 6 bases between. Germline assignment: CDR1 SQVTM and CDR2 ANQGSEA. Here the CDR3 DNA reads TGCAGCGTAGAGGATAACTATGGCTACACCTTC. Amino acids: CSVEDNYGYTF.

This clonotype appeared many times. The chain joins TRBV5-1 to TRBJ1-5; D might be TRBD1 (5 bases). CDR3 length: 15 amino acids. Trimming cost V 0 bases and J 3 bases, with 10 bases left between them. CDR1 SGHRS and CDR2 YFSETQ come from the germline V gene. This CDR3 is CASSLAGAINQPQHF. As DNA, the CDR3 is TGCGCCAGCAGCTTGGCCGGGGCTATCAATCAGCCCCAGCATTTT.